The 3 T cell receptor beta chains below all came from one sample that was sequenced in a study of radiation and T cells in renal cell carcinoma. The time point: blood 4 weeks post-SBRT, at nephrectomy. This sample's treatment: 15 Gy SBRT to primary tumor, nephrectomy 4 weeks later. Assay used: immunoSEQ multiplex PCR; TCRdb lists only in-frame clones, some missing. Seen here are 150,000 to 200,000 clones, approximately 90% observed once, and the top ten hold roughly 10%. Sequenced here: blood, sampled from a patient whose treatment included radiotherapy and nephrectomy. The receptors shown here come from a woman in her forties or fifties with renal cell carcinoma.

As regards this clone: Other DNA sequences in the same sample also yield this CDR3. This rearrangement joins TRBV9 to TRBJ2-5; tentatively, D is TRBD1 (6 bases). V gave up 2 bases and J gave up 4 bases, with 9 bases separating them. The CDR3 runs 13 residues. Germline CDR1 SGDLS, CDR2 YYNGEE. The CDR3 region has the DNA TGTGCCAGCAGCGTCCAGGGGCGAGAGACCCAGTACTTC. It yields the protein CASSVQGRETQYF.

A few counts support this clone. J is TRBJ1-1 and V is TRBV4-1, with 7 positions matching TRBD1. Germline V gene data show CDR1 as MGHRA and CDR2 as YSYEKL. V lost 4 bases and J lost 6; bases outside the gene matches: 11. The CDR3 sequence is 15 residues long. CDR3 sequence: CASSLEVTGLPEAFF. The CDR3 nucleotides are TGCGCCAGCAGCCTGGAAGTGACAGGGTTGCCTGAAGCTTTCTTT.

This clone was seen only once. The rearrangement links TRBV7-2 to TRBJ1-2; 7 nucleotides match TRBD1. CDR1 and CDR2 from the germline V gene are SGHTA and FQGNSA. The CDR3 spans 15 residues. J lost 4 bases, V lost 2 bases, and 7 bases had no gene match. Here the CDR3 DNA reads TGTGCCAGCAGCTTATCCACAGGGGAAAGCTATGGCTACACCTTC. This sequence encodes CASSLSTGESYGYTF.